Following are 22 T cell receptor beta chains from one sample sequenced in a study of blood T cell repertoires in COVID-19. Data came from immunoSEQ multiplex PCR; TCRdb stores just in-frame clones and leaves some out. The sample records around 250,000 clones, around 90% being singletons. Sequencing was carried out using PBMCs or T cells enriched from blood (not recorded which). These receptors came from a human donor in a cohort exposed to, infected with or recovered from COVID-19 (not recorded which). The donor label of this sample is uncertain.

The rearrangement links TRBV4-2 to TRBJ1-1, with 10 bases that match TRBD1. The V gene's germline CDR1 is LGHNA and CDR2 YNFKEQ. V gave up 4 bases and J gave up 2 bases; unmatched junction bases: 1. The CDR3 is 14 residues long. The CDR3 sequence is CASSRTGGNTEAFF. CDR3 DNA: TGTGCCAGCAGCCGGACAGGGGGTAACACTGAAGCTTTCTTT.

This clone occurred once. V gene TRBV19 combines with J gene TRBJ1-3; D remains ambiguous. The germline gives CDR1 LNHDA, CDR2 SQIVND (reference sequence). The germline V and J ends were trimmed by 2 bases and 4 bases, with 3 bases remaining between them. The CDR3 is 12 residues long. The CDR3 loop is CASSILGNTIYF. DNA for the CDR3: TGTGCCAGTAGTATATTAGGAAACACCATATATTTT.

The chain joins TRBV19 to TRBJ2-7, with TRBD1 identical over 8 bases. The CDR3 is 15 residues long. J gave up 1 base and V 1 base, and 3 bases lay outside the gene matches. Germline values: CDR1 LNHDA, CDR2 SQIVND (reference sequence). CDR3 loop: CASSIAGGGSYEQYF. DNA of the CDR3: TGTGCCAGTAGTATAGCAGGGGGCGGGTCCTACGAGCAGTACTTC.

The chain joins TRBV10-3 to TRBJ2-3, with TRBD2 matching 9 bases. Germline V gene lookup returns CDR1 ENHRY and CDR2 SYGVKD. J was trimmed by 2 bases and V by 2 bases; bases with no gene match: 8. The CDR3 length is 17 residues. The CDR3 spells CAISETSAGGYTDTQYF. CDR3 bases: TGTGCCATCAGTGAGACGTCGGCGGGGGGGTACACAGATACGCAGTATTTT.

The chain carries TRBV2 and TRBJ2-1, with D tentatively TRBD1 (5 bases). Trimming removed 6 bases from V and 11 bases from J, with 11 bases in between. The length of the CDR3 is 11 residues. The germline V gene has CDR1 SNHLY and CDR2 FYNNEI. This CDR3 reads CASRFGHQQFF. DNA of the CDR3: TGTGCCAGCAGGTTCGGACATCAGCAGTTCTTC.

The chain employs TRBV30 and TRBJ1-1; 7 bases line up with TRBD1. From germline, CDR1 is GTSNPN and CDR2 SVGIG (reference sequence). The CDR3 is made up of 15 amino acids. J was trimmed by 8 bases and V by 0 bases; bases with no gene match: 12. The CDR3 DNA reads as TGTGCCTGGAGTGTATCCAGAGGGGGCGGAGGAGAAGCTTTCTTT. This translates into CAWSVSRGGGGEAFF.

V is TRBV7-2 and J is TRBJ1-2; 9 positions match TRBD1. The CDR3 has 13 amino acids. Germline CDR1 and CDR2: SGHTA and FQGNSA. With 5 bases clipped from V and 7 bases from J, the junction kept 5 bases outside the gene matches. CDR3 region: CASSADRGGGYTF. The CDR3 bases are TGTGCCAGCAGCGCGGACAGGGGCGGTGGCTACACCTTC.

The chain is built from TRBV10-3 and TRBJ2-7; TRBD1 agrees at 11 bases. V was clipped by 10 bases and J by 5 bases; unmatched bases: 7. Per the germline V gene, CDR1 is ENHRY and CDR2 is SYGVKD. The CDR3 has 13 residues. This CDR3 reads CATSTDRGHEQYF. CDR3 DNA: TGTGCCACCTCCACGGACAGGGGGCACGAGCAGTACTTC.

This sequence joins TRBV11-2 and TRBJ1-5, with D unresolved. Germline loops: CDR1 SGHAT, CDR2 FQNNGV. This CDR3 is built from 17 residues. V was pared by 1 base and J by 9 bases, with 22 bases between. CDR3 nucleotides: TGTGCCAGCAGCTTAGGGTCTGGAGATCCGGGGTGGTGGCCCCAGCATTTT. It yields the protein CASSLGSGDPGWWPQHF.

The V and J genes are TRBV7-3 and TRBJ2-3; the match to TRBD1 covers 7 bases. Germline values: CDR1 SGHTA, CDR2 FQGTGA. V was clipped by 6 bases and J by 0 bases; unmatched bases: 6. The CDR3 is 15 residues long. CDR3 sequence reads: CASRRTGASTDTQYF. In nucleotides, the CDR3 is TGTGCCAGCAGACGAACAGGGGCCAGCACAGATACGCAGTATTTT. The full variable domain, rest sourced from reference TRBV7-3 and TRBJ2-3, is GAGVSQTPSNKVTEKGKYVELRCDPISGHTALYWYRQSLGQGPEFLIYFQGTGAADDSGLPNDRFFAVRPEGSVSTLKIQRTERGDSAVYLCASRRTGASTDTQYFGPGTRLTVL.

The chain combines TRBV7-9 with TRBJ2-1; 11 positions match TRBD2. Germline CDR1 and CDR2: SEHNR and FQNEAQ (reference sequence). Trimming took 5 bases from V and 6 from J; bases not matched to a gene: 6. The CDR3 sequence is 15 residues long. CDR3 sequence: CASSPGLAVTNEQFF. In nucleotides, the CDR3 is TGTGCCAGCAGCCCGGGACTAGCGGTTACCAATGAGCAGTTCTTC.

This clone occurred once. The genes are TRBV19 and TRBJ1-1, with 7 bases fitting TRBD1. Unmatched junction bases numbered 9, after V lost 5 bases and J lost 0 bases. CDR3 size: 16 residues. Germline V gene sequence: CDR1 LNHDA, CDR2 SQIVND (reference sequence). The CDR3 region is CASSPPPGQMNTEAFF. The CDR3 bases are TGTGCCAGTAGTCCCCCCCCGGGACAGATGAACACTGAAGCTTTCTTT.

The J gene is TRBJ1-1, the V gene TRBV19, with D possibly TRBD1 on 6 matching bases. The V end lost 6 bases, the J end lost 0 bases, and 17 bases lay between the germline ends. The CDR3 sequence is 16 residues long. Germline V lookup: CDR1 LNHDA, CDR2 SQIVND (reference sequence). CDR3 DNA sequence: TGTGCCAGTAGGCCTACAGGGTGGGGAATGAACACTGAAGCTTTCTTT. Translated, it gives CASRPTGWGMNTEAFF.

V is TRBV7-2 and J is TRBJ2-7, with D possibly being TRBD2 (6 bases). There are 15 residues in the CDR3. V shed 1 base and J shed 0 bases, with 10 bases lying between them. Germline CDR1 reads SGHTA; CDR2 reads FQGNSA. CDR3 sequence (DNA): TGTGCCAGCAGCTTAGTGGGTAGCGGCTCCTACGAGCAGTACTTC. This translates into CASSLVGSGSYEQYF.

The chain carries TRBV18 and TRBJ1-1; D not certain. The length of the CDR3 is 14 residues. The V gene's germline CDR1 is KGHSH and CDR2 LQKENI. Trimming shortened V by 6 bases and J by 2 bases, and 13 bases separated the two germline ends. For the CDR3, the DNA is TGTGCCAGCTCCGATCGAGAGGGCAACACTGAAGCTTTCTTT. Translating gives CASSDREGNTEAFF.

The chain couples TRBV24-1 to TRBJ2-3, with TRBD2 matching 9 bases. In germline, CDR1 is KGHDR, CDR2 SFDVKD. The ends lost 0 bases at V and 2 bases at J; junction bases unmatched: 2. The CDR3 extends over 16 amino acids. The CDR3 DNA follows: TGTGCCACCAGTGATTTGGCGGGGGGGAACACAGATACGCAGTATTTT. This codes for CATSDLAGGNTDTQYF.

The chain uses TRBV7-3 and TRBJ2-5; 11 bases are a match to TRBD2. CDR1 and CDR2 (germline): SGHTA, FQGTGA. V shed 5 bases, J shed 5 bases, and the junction held 4 bases outside the gene matches. The CDR3 extends over 14 amino acids. The CDR3 spells CASSQTSGAETQYF. In DNA, the CDR3 is TGTGCCAGCAGCCAGACTAGCGGGGCGGAGACCCAGTACTTC.

The J gene is TRBJ2-1, the V gene TRBV3-1 (or the pseudogene TRBV3-2); 7 bases fit TRBD2. The ends lost 1 base at V and 2 bases at J; junction bases unmatched: 8. CDR1 is LGHDT and CDR2 is YNNKEL in the germline V gene (reference sequence). The CDR3 is 17 residues long. The DNA of the CDR3 is TGTGCCAGCAGCCAAGTGGGCAGCGGGGTTCCCTACAATGAGCAGTTCTTC. It specifies CASSQVGSGVPYNEQFF.

The chain employs TRBV6-5 and TRBJ1-1; a weak D match, TRBD1 (5 bases). The CDR3 length is 15 residues. Germline CDR1 and CDR2: MNHEY and SVGAGI. Trimming left V 0 bases short and J 1 base short, with 9 bases between. CDR3 sequence: CASSYSGQGNTEAFF. DNA of the CDR3: TGTGCCAGCAGTTACTCCGGCCAGGGGAACACTGAAGCTTTCTTT.

Here the CDR3 reads CASSVRRTVRSDEQYF. The DNA for the CDR3 is TGTGCCAGCAGCGTACGACGGACAGTAAGATCGGACGAGCAGTACTTC. This chain uses TRBV7-8 with TRBJ2-7, with a possible D match to TRBD1 (6 bases). This CDR3 has 16 residues. V lost 5 bases, J lost 5 bases, and 22 bases lay in between. Per germline, CDR1 SGHVS and CDR2 FQNEAQ.

The V call is TRBV7-2, the J call TRBJ1-5; TRBD1 matches at 7 bases. The CDR3 totals 15 residues. V trimming: 4 bases; J trimming: 1 base; junction bases outside the gene matches: 4. The germline CDR1 and CDR2 sequences are SGHTA and FQGNSA. CDR3: CASSSLTGSNQPQHF. In DNA, the CDR3 is TGTGCCAGCAGCTCCTTGACAGGGAGCAATCAGCCCCAGCATTTT.

The rearrangement links TRBV10-3 to TRBJ2-5; 12 nucleotides match TRBD2. Looked up from germline, CDR1 is ENHRY and CDR2 is SYGVKD. After removal of 6 bases from V and 5 bases from J, the junction contained 7 bases not matched to a gene. This CDR3 spans 15 amino acids. The CDR3 sequence is CAIRNGGLAGETQYF. CDR3 sequence (DNA): TGTGCCATCAGGAATGGAGGACTAGCGGGGGAGACCCAGTACTTC.